This T cell receptor (beta chain) was profiled in a study of brain T cells in children with intractable seizures. The study, taken as a whole, reports: Absence of clones before surgery may stem from lower sequencing depth. Viral specificity was inferred only from CDR3 similarity; HCMV serostatus was unknown.

Measured with immunoSEQ multiplex PCR; TCRdb has only the in-frame clones, and not every one. The sample comprises hundreds of thousands of clones, 93% of which are singletons, and 5.5% to 6% rests with the top ten. Time point: blood from clinic visit 5 months post-surgery; TSC patient then seizure free. Sequencing was limited to surgery cases with top T cell transcript signatures in brain tissue. Pre-surgery treatment included at least one anti-epileptic drug. Regarding this clone: Its antigen remains unknown.

The sequence was collected from a boy younger than two with tuberous sclerosis and intractable seizures. The source material was peripheral blood, sampled more than 4 months after surgery.

CDR3 protein: CASSYGSPSTDTQYF. CDR3 sequence (DNA): TGTGCCAGCAGTTACGGGTCTCCAAGCACAGATACGCAGTATTTT. This chain links TRBV6-5 with TRBJ2-3; D is unclear. CDR1 MNHEY and CDR2 SVGAGI come from the germline V gene. V lost 2 bases to trimming and J lost 0 bases, with 9 bases between them. CDR3 length equals 15 residues.